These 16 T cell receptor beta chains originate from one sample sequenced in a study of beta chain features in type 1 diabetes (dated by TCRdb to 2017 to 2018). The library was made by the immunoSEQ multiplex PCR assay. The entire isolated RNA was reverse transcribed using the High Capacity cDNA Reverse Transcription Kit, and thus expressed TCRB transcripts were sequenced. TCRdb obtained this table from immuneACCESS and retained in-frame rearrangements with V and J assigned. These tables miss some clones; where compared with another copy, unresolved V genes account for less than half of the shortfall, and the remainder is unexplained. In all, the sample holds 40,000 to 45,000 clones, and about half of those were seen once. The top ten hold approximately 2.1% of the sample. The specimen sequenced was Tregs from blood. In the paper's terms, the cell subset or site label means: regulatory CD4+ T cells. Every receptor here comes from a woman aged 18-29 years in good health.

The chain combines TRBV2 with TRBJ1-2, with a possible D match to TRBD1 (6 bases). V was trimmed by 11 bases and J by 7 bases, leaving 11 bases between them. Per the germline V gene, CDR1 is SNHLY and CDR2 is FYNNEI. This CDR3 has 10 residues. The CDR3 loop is CAGRQAGYTF. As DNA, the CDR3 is TGTGCCGGTAGACAGGCTGGCTACACCTTC.

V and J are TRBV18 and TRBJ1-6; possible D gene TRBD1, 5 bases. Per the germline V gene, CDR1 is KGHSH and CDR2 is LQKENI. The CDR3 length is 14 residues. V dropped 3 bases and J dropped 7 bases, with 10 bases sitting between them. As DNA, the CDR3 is TGTGCCAGCTCACCTGAGACAGCCAATTCACCCCTCCACTTT. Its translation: CASSPETANSPLHF. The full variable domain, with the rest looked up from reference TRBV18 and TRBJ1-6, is NAGVMQNPRHLVRRRGQEARLRCSPMKGHSHVYWYRQLPEEGLKFMVYLQKENIIDESGMPKERFSAEFPKEGPSILRIQQVVRGDSAAYFCASSPETANSPLHFGNGTRLTVT.

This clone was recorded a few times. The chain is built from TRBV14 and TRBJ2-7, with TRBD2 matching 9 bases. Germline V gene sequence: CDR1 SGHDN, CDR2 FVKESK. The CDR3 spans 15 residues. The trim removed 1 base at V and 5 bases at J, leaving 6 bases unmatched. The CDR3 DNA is TGTGCCAGCAGCCAAGGGCTAGCGGGACAGCACGAGCAGTACTTC. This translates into CASSQGLAGQHEQYF.

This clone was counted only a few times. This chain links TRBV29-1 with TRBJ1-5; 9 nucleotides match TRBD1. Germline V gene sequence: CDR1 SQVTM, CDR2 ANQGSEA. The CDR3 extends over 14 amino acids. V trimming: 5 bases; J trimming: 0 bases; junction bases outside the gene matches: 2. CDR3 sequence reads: CSVRTGVSNQPQHF. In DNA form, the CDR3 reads TGCAGCGTTCGGACAGGGGTTAGCAATCAGCCCCAGCATTTT.

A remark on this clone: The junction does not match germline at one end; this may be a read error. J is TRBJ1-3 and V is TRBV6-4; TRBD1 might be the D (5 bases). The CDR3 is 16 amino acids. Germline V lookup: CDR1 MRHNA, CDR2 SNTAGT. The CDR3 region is CASSDSGLISGNAIYF. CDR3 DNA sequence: TGTGCCAGCAGTGACTCGGGACTGATCTCTGGAAACGCCATATATTTT.

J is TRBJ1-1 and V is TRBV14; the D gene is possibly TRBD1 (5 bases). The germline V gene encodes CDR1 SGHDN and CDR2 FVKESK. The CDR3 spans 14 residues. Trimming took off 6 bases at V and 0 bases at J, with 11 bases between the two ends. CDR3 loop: CASSRAGMNTEAFF. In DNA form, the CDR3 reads TGTGCCAGCAGTCGGGCAGGGATGAACACTGAAGCTTTCTTT.

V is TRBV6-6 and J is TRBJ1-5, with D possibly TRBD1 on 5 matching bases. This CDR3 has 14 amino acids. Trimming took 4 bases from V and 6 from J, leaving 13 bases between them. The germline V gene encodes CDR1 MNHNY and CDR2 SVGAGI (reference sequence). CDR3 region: CASSWTKDSQPQHF. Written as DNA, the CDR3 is TGTGCCAGCAGTTGGACAAAGGATAGTCAGCCCCAGCATTTT.

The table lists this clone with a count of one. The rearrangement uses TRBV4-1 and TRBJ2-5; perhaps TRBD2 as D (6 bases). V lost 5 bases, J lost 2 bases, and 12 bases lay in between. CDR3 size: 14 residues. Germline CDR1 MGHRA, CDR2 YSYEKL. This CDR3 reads CASSLTRTQETQYF. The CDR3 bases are TGCGCCAGCAGCTTGACTAGGACGCAAGAGACCCAGTACTTC.

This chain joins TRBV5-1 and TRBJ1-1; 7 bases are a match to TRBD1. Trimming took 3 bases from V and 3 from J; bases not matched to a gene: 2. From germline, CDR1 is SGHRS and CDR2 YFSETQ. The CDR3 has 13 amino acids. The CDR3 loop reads CASSSQGDTEAFF. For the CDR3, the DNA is TGCGCCAGCAGCTCTCAGGGGGACACTGAAGCTTTCTTT.

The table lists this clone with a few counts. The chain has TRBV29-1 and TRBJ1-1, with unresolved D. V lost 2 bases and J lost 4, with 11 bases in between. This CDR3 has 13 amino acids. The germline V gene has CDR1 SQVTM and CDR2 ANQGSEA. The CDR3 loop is CSVESALVTEAFF. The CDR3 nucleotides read TGCAGCGTTGAATCCGCTCTAGTCACTGAAGCTTTCTTT.

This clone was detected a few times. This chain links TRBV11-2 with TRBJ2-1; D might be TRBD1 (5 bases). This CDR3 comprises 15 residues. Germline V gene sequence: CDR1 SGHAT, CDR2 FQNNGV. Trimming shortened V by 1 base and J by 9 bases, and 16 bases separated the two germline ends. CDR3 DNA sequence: TGTGCCAGCAGCTTAGGTTTTACAGGTTCGGGTGAGCAGTTCTTC. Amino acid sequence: CASSLGFTGSGEQFF.

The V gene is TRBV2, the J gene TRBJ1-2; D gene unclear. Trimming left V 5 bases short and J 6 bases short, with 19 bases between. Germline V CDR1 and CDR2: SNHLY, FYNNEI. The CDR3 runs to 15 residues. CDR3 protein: CASSFRVRTTDGYTF. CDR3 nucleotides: TGTGCCAGCAGTTTTCGGGTACGGACTACGGATGGCTACACCTTC.

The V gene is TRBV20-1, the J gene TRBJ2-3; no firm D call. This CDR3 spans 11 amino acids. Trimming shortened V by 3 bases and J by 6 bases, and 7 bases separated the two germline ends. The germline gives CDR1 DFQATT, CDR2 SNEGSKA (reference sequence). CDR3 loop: CSASFVDTQYF. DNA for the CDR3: TGCAGTGCTAGTTTCGTTGATACGCAGTATTTT.

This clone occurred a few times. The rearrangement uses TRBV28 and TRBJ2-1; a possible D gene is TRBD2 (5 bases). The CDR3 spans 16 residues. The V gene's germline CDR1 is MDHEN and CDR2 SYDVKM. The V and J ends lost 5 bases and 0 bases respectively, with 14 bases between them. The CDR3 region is CASSAPTSGSYNEQFF. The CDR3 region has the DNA TGTGCCAGCAGTGCCCCTACTAGTGGCTCCTACAATGAGCAGTTCTTC.

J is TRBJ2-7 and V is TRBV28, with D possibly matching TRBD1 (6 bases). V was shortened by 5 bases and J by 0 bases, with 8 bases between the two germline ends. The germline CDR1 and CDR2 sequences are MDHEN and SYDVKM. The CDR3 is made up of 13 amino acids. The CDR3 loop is CASSRGISYEQYF. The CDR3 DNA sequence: TGTGCCAGCAGTAGGGGGATCTCCTACGAGCAGTACTTC.

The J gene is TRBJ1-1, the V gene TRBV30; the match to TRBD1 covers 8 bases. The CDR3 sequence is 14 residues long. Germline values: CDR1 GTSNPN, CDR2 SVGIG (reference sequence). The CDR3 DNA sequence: TGTGCTTCTGGTCCGGGACAGGCGAACACTGAAGCTTTCTTT. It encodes CASGPGQANTEAFF.